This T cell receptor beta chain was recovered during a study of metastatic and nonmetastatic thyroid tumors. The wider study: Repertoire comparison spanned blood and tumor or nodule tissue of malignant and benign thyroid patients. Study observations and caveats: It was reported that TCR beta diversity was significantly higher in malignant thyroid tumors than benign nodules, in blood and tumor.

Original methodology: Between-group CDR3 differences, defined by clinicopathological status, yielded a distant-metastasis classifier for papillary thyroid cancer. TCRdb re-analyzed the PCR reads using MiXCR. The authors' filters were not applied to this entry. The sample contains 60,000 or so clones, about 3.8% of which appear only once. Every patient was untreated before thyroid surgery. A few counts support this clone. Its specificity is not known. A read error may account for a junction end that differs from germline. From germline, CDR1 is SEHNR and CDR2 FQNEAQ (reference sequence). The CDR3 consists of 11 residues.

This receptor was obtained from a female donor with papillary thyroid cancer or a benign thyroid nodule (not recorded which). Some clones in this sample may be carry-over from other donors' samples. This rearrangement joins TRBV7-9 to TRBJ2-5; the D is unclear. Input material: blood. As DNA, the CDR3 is TGTGTCAGCAGCCCAAAAGAGACCCAGTACTTC. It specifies CVSSPKETQYF.